This TCR beta chain was sequenced during a study of CD8+CD57+ T cells in acquired aplastic anemia. Study-wide background: Mean yield of DNA from sorted CD4+ and CD8+ cells was 3 to 3.5 ug. Healthy donors averaged approximately 9.8 million reads for CD4+ cells. Overall study findings and caveats: Patients and controls were found to share over 25 CD8+ CDR3 sequences.

According to the study, genomic DNA was the template for TCR beta VDJ and CDR3 profiling. TCRdb analysed the reads with MiXCR anew, one entry per CDR3 protein. The sample lists 400,000 to 450,000 distinct CDR3 sequences; roughly 68% were seen once. This clonotype was detected once. What it binds is not known. In germline, CDR1 is SGHRS, CDR2 YFSETQ. The J segment lost 4 bases and the V segment lost 3 bases, leaving 8 bases of the junction unmatched. The CDR3 covers 17 residues. This chain uses TRBV5-1 with TRBJ2-6, with 9 positions matching TRBD1. The sequenced sample consisted of sorted CD4+, CD8+, or CD8+CD57+ T cells (not recorded which) from PBMCs. The origin of this receptor is a human donor in good health, serving as a control. CDR3 region: CASSSSQGAHGANVLTF. The CDR3 DNA sequence: TGCGCCAGCAGCTCGTCACAGGGGGCTCACGGGGCCAACGTCCTGACTTTC.